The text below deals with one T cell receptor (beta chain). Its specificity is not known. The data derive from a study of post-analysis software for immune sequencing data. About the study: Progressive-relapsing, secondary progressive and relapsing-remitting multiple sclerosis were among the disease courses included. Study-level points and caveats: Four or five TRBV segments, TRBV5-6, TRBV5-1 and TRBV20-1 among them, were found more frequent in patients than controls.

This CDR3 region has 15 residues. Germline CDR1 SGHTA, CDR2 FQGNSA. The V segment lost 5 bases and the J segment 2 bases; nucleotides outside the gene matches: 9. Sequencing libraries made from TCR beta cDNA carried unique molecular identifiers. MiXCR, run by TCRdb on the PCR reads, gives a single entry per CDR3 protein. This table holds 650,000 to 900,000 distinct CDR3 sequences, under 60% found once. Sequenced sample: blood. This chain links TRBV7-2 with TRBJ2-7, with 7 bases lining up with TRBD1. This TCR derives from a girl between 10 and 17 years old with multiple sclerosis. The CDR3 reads CASSIDRALTYEQYF. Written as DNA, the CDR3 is TGTGCCAGCAGCATAGACAGGGCCCTCACCTACGAGCAGTACTTC.